The 32 T cell receptor beta chains below all came from one sample that was sequenced in a study of a mutant IDH1 vaccine in newly diagnosed glioma. The antigens for these receptors are not known. Repertoires were generated with immunoSEQ multiplex PCR, while TCRdb's copy carries only in-frame clones and drops some. The table has about 34,000 clones, more than 75% seen once; the top ten hold around 12%. Time point noted: week 47, end of study. Every vaccine dose comprised 300 ug of mutant IDH1 20-mer peptide plus topical imiquimod. Here the sequenced sample was PBMCs, taken from a glioma patient whose treatment included an IDH1 peptide vaccine. Receptors originate from a woman aged 25 to 45 with glioma.

The chain combines TRBV5-1 with TRBJ2-1; a weak D match, TRBD2 (5 bases). The CDR3 totals 15 residues. Germline CDR1 reads SGHRS; CDR2 reads YFSETQ. Trimming left V 4 bases short and J 8 bases short, with 19 bases between. Written as DNA, the CDR3 is TGCGCCAGCAGCCCGCGCCCACAGCTTAGCGATGAGCAGTTCTTC. This codes for CASSPRPQLSDEQFF.

The CDR3 is CASSLGTGGAGGELFF. In DNA form, the CDR3 reads TGTGCCAGCAGCTTGGGGACAGGGGGCGCGGGCGGGGAGCTGTTTTTT. The chain uses TRBV5-4 and TRBJ2-2; TRBD1 matches at 11 bases. The CDR3 sequence is 16 residues long. Germline V CDR1 and CDR2: SGHNT, YYREEE (reference sequence). V trimming: 0 bases; J trimming: 7 bases; junction bases outside the gene matches: 5. Combining the CDR3 with reference TRBV5-4 and TRBJ2-2 gives the whole variable domain ETGVTQSPTHLIKTRGQQVTLRCSSQSGHNTVSWYQQALGQGPQFIFQYYREEENGRGNFPPRFSGLQFPNYSSELNVNALELDDSALYLCASSLGTGGAGGELFFGEGSRLTVL.

The V and J genes are TRBV30 and TRBJ1-5, with no clear D. The CDR3 sequence is 16 residues long. In germline, CDR1 is GTSNPN, CDR2 SVGIG (reference sequence). Between the trimmed V and J ends, which lost 2 bases and 0 bases, there was a span of 14 bases. This chain's CDR3 is CAWSQPRTDSNQPQHF. The CDR3 region has the DNA TGTGCCTGGAGTCAACCAAGGACTGATAGCAATCAGCCCCAGCATTTT.

The chain carries TRBV27 and TRBJ1-2; TRBD1 matches at 7 bases. This CDR3 contains 15 residues. Trimming removed 0 bases from V and 4 bases from J; junction bases left unmatched: 5. CDR1 and CDR2 from the germline V gene are MNHEY and SMNVEV (reference sequence). The CDR3 is CASSLSPGGSYGYTF. The CDR3, as DNA: TGTGCCAGCAGTTTATCCCCAGGGGGAAGCTATGGCTACACCTTC.

This chain connects TRBV6-5 to TRBJ2-4; D gene uncertain. Trimming pared 8 bases from V and 7 bases from J, leaving 9 bases between. The CDR3 consists of 11 residues. Germline lookup yields CDR1 MNHEY and CDR2 SVGAGI. DNA for the CDR3: TGTGCCAGCGGTATCGGGAACATTCAGTACTTC. Translating gives CASGIGNIQYF.

The chain couples TRBV10-3 to TRBJ1-6; 7 nucleotides agree with TRBD1. The germline V gene encodes CDR1 ENHRY and CDR2 SYGVKD. CDR3 length: 16 residues. V dropped 2 bases and J dropped 7; count of bases not matched to a gene: 8. This CDR3 reads CAISEDRAIGNSPLHF. The CDR3 bases are TGTGCCATCAGTGAGGACAGGGCAATAGGAAATTCACCCCTCCACTTT.

The chain links TRBV4-2 to TRBJ1-2, with D uncertain. V lost 0 bases to trimming and J lost 2 bases, with 16 bases between them. The CDR3 has 17 amino acids. CDR1 and CDR2 (germline): LGHNA, YNFKEQ. CDR3 in DNA: TGTGCCAGCAGCCAAGATCATGACGTCGGATTAAACTATGGCTACACCTTC. Translation: CASSQDHDVGLNYGYTF.

V and J are TRBV4-2 and TRBJ2-6, with D perhaps given as TRBD1 or TRBD2 (5 bases each). Germline values: CDR1 LGHNA, CDR2 YNFKEQ. The length of the CDR3 is 18 residues. V was shortened by 1 base and J by 0 bases, with 13 bases between the two germline ends. The CDR3 protein is CASSQVSQGPSGANVLTF. Here the CDR3 DNA reads TGTGCCAGCAGCCAAGTTTCGCAGGGACCCTCTGGGGCCAACGTCCTGACTTTC.

The rearrangement links TRBV6-1 to TRBJ1-1; weak D call: TRBD1 (6 bases). The germline V gene encodes CDR1 MNHNS and CDR2 SASEGT. The CDR3 length is 12 residues. V lost 8 bases and J lost 8, with 15 bases in between. CDR3: CASAPTGQEAFF. The CDR3 coding sequence is TGTGCCAGCGCGCCGACAGGCCAAGAAGCTTTCTTT.

This clone was observed a handful of times. This chain connects TRBV6-1 to TRBJ1-6; D gene unclear. Germline CDR1 reads MNHNS; CDR2 reads SASEGT. V was clipped by 7 bases and J by 7 bases, with 17 bases between them. The CDR3 length is 15 residues. The CDR3 is CASNNFGSSNSPLHF. CDR3 coding DNA: TGTGCCAGCAACAACTTCGGTTCTAGCAATTCACCCCTCCACTTT.

CDR3 in amino acids: CASSETQQVSYGYTF. The CDR3 DNA sequence: TGTGCCAGCAGTGAAACACAGCAAGTTTCCTATGGCTACACCTTC. The gene calls are TRBV6-1 and TRBJ1-2; D unresolved. Germline loops: CDR1 MNHNS, CDR2 SASEGT. This CDR3 comprises 15 residues. Trimming pared 2 bases from V and 4 bases from J, leaving 14 bases between.

The rearrangement uses TRBV7-9 and TRBJ1-1, with a possible D match to TRBD1 (6 bases). Trimming took off 2 bases at V and 5 bases at J, with 12 bases between the two ends. This CDR3 comprises 14 residues. Per germline, CDR1 SEHNR and CDR2 FQNEAQ (reference sequence). CDR3 loop: CASSLQGMETEAFF. In DNA, the CDR3 is TGTGCCAGCAGCTTACAGGGGATGGAGACTGAAGCTTTCTTT.

The chain carries TRBV6-1 and TRBJ2-1, with D unclear. V was clipped by 6 bases and J by 8 bases, with 11 bases between them. Germline CDR1 is MNHNS and CDR2 is SASEGT. The CDR3 contains 12 residues. The CDR3 sequence is CASRKAPHEQFF. For the CDR3, the DNA is TGTGCCAGCAGGAAAGCTCCTCATGAGCAGTTCTTC.

The chain couples TRBV2 to TRBJ1-2, with D possibly TRBD1 on 5 matching bases. The CDR3 consists of 14 residues. Germline CDR1 and CDR2: SNHLY and FYNNEI. Trimming removed 8 bases from V and 2 bases from J, with 15 bases in between. This CDR3 is CASGTGSRNYGYTF. Written as DNA, the CDR3 is TGTGCCAGCGGAACAGGTTCCCGGAACTATGGCTACACCTTC.

A single count supports this clone. The chain has TRBV2 and TRBJ2-1; tentatively, D is TRBD2 (6 bases). The V and J ends lost 6 bases and 2 bases respectively, with 14 bases between them. Germline V gene sequence: CDR1 SNHLY, CDR2 FYNNEI. CDR3 size: 15 residues. Written as DNA, the CDR3 is TGTGCCAGCAGCATAGCGGCCCTGACCTACAATGAGCAGTTCTTC. Residues: CASSIAALTYNEQFF.

The rearrangement links TRBV9 to TRBJ2-5; D is unclear. Per the germline V gene, CDR1 is SGDLS and CDR2 is YYNGEE. The CDR3 spans 14 residues. Trimming removed 0 bases from V and 6 bases from J, with 12 bases in between. The CDR3 region has the DNA TGTGCCAGCAGCGTAGGGTCTGGCTATCAGACCCAGTACTTC. Amino acids: CASSVGSGYQTQYF.

This CDR3 is CASSSALESEKLFF. The DNA for the CDR3 is TGTGCCAGCAGCTCCGCCCTAGAAAGTGAAAAACTGTTTTTT. The chain is built from TRBV7-9 and TRBJ1-4; D is unclear. This CDR3 is built from 14 residues. In germline, CDR1 is SEHNR, CDR2 FQNEAQ (reference sequence). V was clipped by 4 bases and J by 7 bases, with 13 bases between them.

This chain connects TRBV30 to TRBJ2-5; D possibly corresponds to TRBD2 (6 bases). The CDR3 is 12 amino acids. The germline V gene encodes CDR1 GTSNPN and CDR2 SVGIG (reference sequence). The CDR3 sequence is CARRTIGETQYF. For the CDR3, the DNA is TGTGCGCGGAGGACTATTGGGGAGACCCAGTACTTC.

This rearrangement joins TRBV29-1 to TRBJ2-1; 7 nucleotides align to TRBD1. CDR1 SQVTM and CDR2 ANQGSEA come from the germline V gene. Trimming at V came to 5 bases and at J to 4 bases, leaving 5 bases not matched to a gene. This CDR3 spans 13 amino acids. CDR3 in amino acids: CSVRTGSYNEQFF. As DNA, the CDR3 is TGCAGCGTTAGGACAGGCTCTTACAATGAGCAGTTCTTC.

V gene TRBV27 combines with J gene TRBJ2-7; D is possibly TRBD2 (7 bases). Germline V gene data show CDR1 as MNHEY and CDR2 as SMNVEV (reference sequence). The V end lost 6 bases, the J end lost 4 bases, and 19 bases lay between the germline ends. The CDR3 contains 15 residues. Here the CDR3 reads CASSRYGGGGYEQYF. CDR3 bases: TGTGCCAGCAGCCGCTATGGGGGGGGCGGGTACGAGCAGTACTTC.

V usage is TRBV4-1 and J usage is TRBJ2-5; 10 nucleotides align to TRBD2. V lost 2 bases to trimming and J lost 7 bases; unmatched junction nucleotides: 19. The V gene's germline CDR1 is MGHRA and CDR2 YSYEKL. The CDR3 covers 19 residues. The CDR3: CASSQPSPGLAVPPRTQYF. In DNA form, the CDR3 reads TGCGCCAGCAGCCAACCTTCTCCAGGACTAGCGGTCCCCCCACGGACCCAGTACTTC.

The chain is built from TRBV6-1 and TRBJ1-1, with 9 bases fitting TRBD1. The ends lost 7 bases at V and 2 bases at J; junction bases unmatched: 5. Germline values: CDR1 MNHNS, CDR2 SASEGT. CDR3 length: 14 amino acids. CDR3 loop: CASTRDRANTEAFF. The CDR3 DNA is TGTGCCAGCACCCGGGACAGGGCAAACACTGAAGCTTTCTTT.

This chain uses TRBV29-1 with TRBJ1-1; 8 bases fit TRBD1. CDR3 length equals 13 residues. Trimming removed 7 bases from V and 0 bases from J; junction bases left unmatched: 4. CDR1 and CDR2 (germline): SQVTM, ANQGSEA. The CDR3 DNA reads TGCAGCGCCTGGACAGGGTTGAACACTGAAGCTTTCTTT. Its protein is CSAWTGLNTEAFF.

The J gene is TRBJ1-1, the V gene TRBV19; tentatively, D is TRBD1 (6 bases). From germline, CDR1 is LNHDA and CDR2 SQIVND (reference sequence). Trimming removed 3 bases from V and 5 bases from J, with 16 bases in between. The CDR3 is 15 residues long. In DNA, the CDR3 is TGTGCCAGTAGTATCGGAGGGCAGGGGAGAACTGAAGCTTTCTTT. Its translation is CASSIGGQGRTEAFF.

J is TRBJ2-3 and V is TRBV6-5; D might be TRBD2 (5 bases). The CDR3 length is 15 residues. The germline V and J ends were trimmed by 6 bases and 0 bases, with 13 bases remaining between them. Germline assignment: CDR1 MNHEY and CDR2 SVGAGI. The CDR3 coding sequence is TGTGCCAGCAGCACCCGGGAAGGGAGCACAGATACGCAGTATTTT. Translating gives CASSTREGSTDTQYF.

The chain couples TRBV30 to TRBJ2-3; a possible D gene is TRBD1 (5 bases). This CDR3 is 12 amino acids long. V dropped 2 bases and J dropped 6 bases, with 9 bases sitting between them. Germline V gene sequence: CDR1 GTSNPN, CDR2 SVGIG (reference sequence). This chain's CDR3 is CAWSSGLDTQYF. For the CDR3, the DNA is TGTGCCTGGAGTTCAGGGTTGGATACGCAGTATTTT. Full variable domain (missing parts from reference TRBV30 and TRBJ2-3): SQTIHQWPATLVQPVGSPLSLECTVEGTSNPNLYWYRQAAGRGLQLLFYSVGIGQISSEVPQNLSASRPQDRQFILSSKKLLLSDSGFYLCAWSSGLDTQYFGPGTRLTVL.

The chain couples TRBV5-1 to TRBJ2-2, with 8 bases identical to TRBD2. The CDR3 sequence is 16 residues long. Germline-derived CDR1 and CDR2 are SGHRS and YFSETQ. After removal of 6 bases from V and 1 base from J, the junction contained 8 bases not matched to a gene. The CDR3 spells CASMVSGALNTGELFF. CDR3 nucleotides: TGCGCCAGCATGGTTAGCGGGGCCCTGAACACCGGGGAGCTGTTTTTT.

This rearrangement joins TRBV5-6 to TRBJ2-1, with 8 bases fitting TRBD2. CDR3 length: 16 amino acids. Trimming took 0 bases from V and 7 from J; bases not matched to a gene: 9. Per germline, CDR1 SGHDT and CDR2 YYEEEE. CDR3 amino acids: CASSLDGGALWNEQFF. The CDR3 region has the DNA TGTGCCAGCAGCTTGGACGGGGGGGCTCTTTGGAATGAGCAGTTCTTC.

This chain uses TRBV19 with TRBJ2-7, with D possibly being TRBD1 (5 bases). The CDR3 runs 16 residues. Germline CDR1 LNHDA, CDR2 SQIVND (reference sequence). Trimming pared 3 bases from V and 3 bases from J, leaving 18 bases between. The CDR3: CASSIFHTQGNYEQYF. In DNA, the CDR3 is TGTGCCAGTAGTATTTTCCATACTCAGGGAAACTACGAGCAGTACTTC.

The chain carries TRBV5-1 and TRBJ2-3; D not resolved. Germline CDR1 SGHRS, CDR2 YFSETQ. The CDR3 length is 15 residues. With 1 base removed from V and 1 base from J, the gap between germline ends came to 10 bases. The CDR3 sequence: CASSLRQVGTDTQYF. For the CDR3, the DNA is TGCGCCAGCAGCTTGCGGCAGGTCGGCACAGATACGCAGTATTTT.

The chain links TRBV4-1 to TRBJ2-7; tentatively, D is TRBD1 (6 bases). The CDR3 contains 14 residues. V lost 3 bases to trimming and J lost 3 bases, with 12 bases between them. CDR1 is MGHRA and CDR2 is YSYEKL in the germline V gene. The CDR3 coding sequence is TGCGCCAGCAGCCAGGAAGACAGGCTCTACGAGCAGTACTTC. As protein: CASSQEDRLYEQYF.

The V and J genes are TRBV4-1 and TRBJ1-1; possibly TRBD1 for D (6 bases). Germline-derived CDR1 and CDR2 are MGHRA and YSYEKL. Between the trimmed V and J ends, which lost 4 bases and 5 bases, there was a span of 14 bases. The CDR3 loop spans 14 amino acids. In DNA form, the CDR3 reads TGCGCCAGCAGCCTTTCGCCGGGGGCGACTGAAGCTTTCTTT. Translation gives CASSLSPGATEAFF.